These 25 T cell receptor beta chains originate from one sample sequenced in a study of CD8 T cells in Susac syndrome. Reverse transcription used roughly 0.45 to 1 ug RNA and random hexamers. Via MiXCR, TCRdb re-called the immunoSEQ multiplex PCR reads, giving one row per CDR3 protein. Of about 210,000 distinct CDR3 sequences in the sample, 85% to 95% were seen once. Material for sequencing was CD4+ T cells from PBMCs. These receptors all stem from a human donor with multiple sclerosis.

The chain is built from TRBV19 and TRBJ2-5; D is unresolved. CDR1 LNHDA and CDR2 SQIVND come from the germline V gene (reference sequence). The CDR3 is made up of 11 amino acids. With 3 bases removed from V and 5 bases from J, the gap between germline ends came to 4 bases. The CDR3 nucleotides are TGTGCCAGTAGTATCGAGGAGACCCAGTACTTC. The encoded protein is CASSIEETQYF.

The J gene is TRBJ2-7, the V gene TRBV6-5; TRBD1 agrees at 8 bases. Per germline, CDR1 MNHEY and CDR2 SVGAGI. J was trimmed by 4 bases and V by 8 bases; bases with no gene match: 1. The CDR3 extends over 11 amino acids. CDR3 region: CASRQGYEQYF. The CDR3, as DNA: TGTGCCAGCCGACAGGGGTACGAGCAGTACTTC.

The chain links TRBV20-1 to TRBJ2-3; D gene unclear. The CDR3 is 13 residues long. V was pared by 5 bases and J by 2 bases, with 11 bases between. Germline V CDR1 and CDR2: DFQATT, SNEGSKA (reference sequence). In nucleotides, the CDR3 is TGCAGTGCTCGTACTCCCGTCACAGATACGCAGTATTTT. Translating it yields CSARTPVTDTQYF.

This chain links TRBV29-1 with TRBJ1-1; D gene uncertain. The germline V gene encodes CDR1 SQVTM and CDR2 ANQGSEA. V was clipped by 7 bases and J by 1 base, with 19 bases between them. This CDR3 comprises 15 residues. CDR3 in DNA: TGCAGCGCCAAGGAGGGTATGGCGTGGAACACTGAAGCTTTCTTT. This gives the protein CSAKEGMAWNTEAFF.

This rearrangement joins TRBV9 to TRBJ1-3; possibly TRBD1 for D (5 bases). V was cut by 4 bases and J by 4 bases, with 15 bases left in between. The CDR3 is made up of 15 amino acids. Per the germline V gene, CDR1 is SGDLS and CDR2 is YYNGEE. The CDR3 nucleotides are TGTGCCAGCAGCCCCAGGTGGGGGACCGGAAACACCATATATTTT. This translates into CASSPRWGTGNTIYF.

V gene TRBV20-1 combines with J gene TRBJ2-3; 13 bases align to TRBD2. The V and J ends lost 5 bases and 5 bases, in that order; junction bases with no gene match: 7. CDR1 is DFQATT, CDR2 SNEGSKA, per germline (reference sequence). This CDR3 comprises 15 residues. CDR3 bases: TGCAGTGCTTACCCCGGGACTAGCGGGGTAGATACGCAGTATTTT. Translation gives CSAYPGTSGVDTQYF.

The V call is TRBV30, the J call TRBJ1-5; no reliable D call. Germline lookup yields CDR1 GTSNPN and CDR2 SVGIG (reference sequence). The CDR3 is 14 residues long. The V and J ends lost 3 bases and 4 bases respectively, with 13 bases between them. The CDR3 is CAWSPVNGNQPQHF. The CDR3 coding sequence is TGTGCCTGGAGCCCCGTAAACGGTAATCAGCCCCAGCATTTT.

V is TRBV25-1 and J is TRBJ2-7; 7 bases are a match to TRBD1. After removal of 4 bases from V and 3 bases from J, the junction contained 3 bases not matched to a gene. In germline, CDR1 is MGHDK, CDR2 SYGVNS. The CDR3 totals 13 residues. Here the CDR3 reads CASSGRQGYEQYV. The CDR3 region has the DNA TGTGCCAGCAGTGGGCGACAGGGCTACGAGCAGTACGTC.

This clonotype was counted a few times. The chain uses TRBV3-1 and TRBJ1-2, with D uncertain. Per the germline V gene, CDR1 is LGHDT and CDR2 is YNNKEL (reference sequence). This CDR3 has 13 amino acids. Between the trimmed V and J ends, which lost 1 base and 3 bases, there was a span of 6 bases. The CDR3 here is CASSQVPDYGYTF. For the CDR3, the DNA is TGTGCCAGCAGCCAAGTTCCGGACTATGGCTACACCTTC. Drawing the rest from reference TRBV3-1 and TRBJ1-2, the complete variable domain is DTAVSQTPKYLVTQMGNDKSIKCEQNLGHDTMYWYKQDSKKFLKIMFSYNNKELIINETVPNRFSPKSPDKAHLNLHINSLELGDSAVYFCASSQVPDYGYTFGSGTRLTVV.

The chain recombines TRBV2 with TRBJ1-2; D not resolved. Germline-derived CDR1 and CDR2 are SNHLY and FYNNEI. V was trimmed by 3 bases and J by 3 bases, leaving 8 bases between them. The CDR3 contains 13 residues. The CDR3 DNA sequence: TGTGCCAGCAGTGAGGACCCATACTATGGCTACACCTTC. Protein: CASSEDPYYGYTF. Supplemented by reference TRBV2 and TRBJ1-2, the full variable domain reads EPEVTQTPSHQVTQMGQEVILRCVPISNHLYFYWYRQILGQKVEFLVSFYNNEISEKSEIFDDQFSVERPDGSNFTLKIRSTKLEDSAMYFCASSEDPYYGYTFGSGTRLTVV.

This clonotype was counted once. This chain uses TRBV5-1 with TRBJ2-7; perhaps TRBD1 as D (6 bases). This CDR3 is built from 15 residues. Trimming stripped 0 bases from V and 5 bases from J, with 15 bases between. Germline V gives CDR1 SGHRS, CDR2 YFSETQ. The CDR3 region has the DNA TGCGCCAGCAGCTTGGGGTCTGGCAGGGGAGACGAGCAGTACGTC. Protein sequence: CASSLGSGRGDEQYV.

The V and J genes are TRBV14 and TRBJ2-5; D gene unclear. Germline CDR1 and CDR2: SGHDN and FVKESK. The CDR3 is 16 residues long. Between the trimmed V and J ends, which lost 2 bases and 0 bases, there was a span of 13 bases. The CDR3 bases are TGTGCCAGCAGCCAATTTTCGCGGCAGGACCAAGAGACCCAGTACTTC. Protein product: CASSQFSRQDQETQYF.

This chain joins TRBV20-1 and TRBJ2-7; 7 positions agree with TRBD2. The CDR3 covers 15 residues. V was clipped by 0 bases and J by 3 bases; unmatched bases: 8. Germline V CDR1 and CDR2: DFQATT, SNEGSKA (reference sequence). The CDR3 protein is CSARDIGDYLYEQYF. CDR3 coding DNA: TGCAGTGCTAGAGATATAGGGGACTACCTCTACGAGCAGTACTTC.

V usage is TRBV7-9 and J usage is TRBJ1-5; a weak D match, TRBD1 (5 bases). The CDR3 covers 13 residues. Germline-derived CDR1 and CDR2 are SEHNR and FQNEAQ (reference sequence). With 5 bases removed from V and 5 bases from J, the gap between germline ends came to 10 bases. The CDR3 DNA is TGTGCCAGCAGCCGAGGGACCGATCAGCCCCAGCATTTT. Translation: CASSRGTDQPQHF. The full variable domain, completed using reference TRBV7-9 and TRBJ1-5, is DTGVSQNPRHKITKRGQNVTFRCDPISEHNRLYWYRQTLGQGPEFLTYFQNEAQLEKSRLLSDRFSAERPKGSFSTLEIQRTEQGDSAMYLCASSRGTDQPQHFGDGTRLSIL.

The V gene is TRBV30, the J gene TRBJ1-6; D is unresolved. Germline V CDR1 and CDR2: GTSNPN, SVGIG (reference sequence). The CDR3 runs to 11 residues. The V gene lost 3 bases and the J gene lost 10 bases, with 7 bases spanning the gap. The CDR3 DNA sequence: TGTGCCTGGAGACAAGGGTCACCCCTCCACTTT. Translating it yields CAWRQGSPLHF.

This chain uses TRBV30 with TRBJ2-2; perhaps TRBD1 as D (5 bases). CDR1 is GTSNPN, CDR2 SVGIG, per germline (reference sequence). The length of the CDR3 is 12 residues. V dropped 0 bases and J dropped 6 bases, with 5 bases sitting between them. CDR3 coding DNA: TGTGCCTGGAGTGTAGGGGCCGGGGAGCTGTTTTTT. It encodes CAWSVGAGELFF.

The V gene is TRBV25-1, the J gene TRBJ2-7; possibly TRBD2 for D (6 bases). V dropped 5 bases and J dropped 6 bases, with 8 bases sitting between them. CDR3 size: 11 residues. CDR1 is MGHDK, CDR2 SYGVNS, per germline. The CDR3 protein is CASSRGGEQYF. CDR3 DNA sequence: TGTGCCAGCAGTAGGGGAGGCGAGCAGTACTTC.

This clonotype was seen just once. This chain joins TRBV4-1 and TRBJ2-1, with D uncertain. Between the trimmed V and J ends, which lost 3 bases and 9 bases, there was a span of 9 bases. Germline V CDR1 and CDR2: MGHRA, YSYEKL. This CDR3 is 12 amino acids long. The CDR3 protein is CASSQQRTEQFF. Written as DNA, the CDR3 is TGCGCCAGCAGCCAGCAGCGAACTGAGCAGTTCTTC.

V usage is TRBV6-1 and J usage is TRBJ1-6; 9 bases align to TRBD1. The CDR3 spans 14 residues. Germline CDR1 is MNHNS and CDR2 is SASEGT. Germline trimming cut 6 bases from V and 11 bases from J; bases unmatched to any gene: 8. The DNA of the CDR3 is TGTGCCAGCAGGACCGGGACAGGGAGGACACCCCTCCACTTT. Protein product: CASRTGTGRTPLHF.

This sequence joins TRBV29-1 and TRBJ2-4; D possibly corresponds to TRBD1 (6 bases). The ends were cut back, 6 bases at V and 8 bases at J, with 20 bases in the middle. CDR3 length: 14 amino acids. Germline V gene sequence: CDR1 SQVTM, CDR2 ANQGSEA. The CDR3 bases are TGCAGCGTCGTGGGGTTGGGGGCTGGAGACATTCAGTACTTC. It codes for CSVVGLGAGDIQYF.

The chain is built from TRBV29-1 and TRBJ1-1; perhaps TRBD1 as D (6 bases). This CDR3 region has 11 residues. The germline gives CDR1 SQVTM, CDR2 ANQGSEA. CDR3 residues: CSAGTRTEAFF. In DNA, the CDR3 is TGCAGTGCCGGGACAAGAACTGAAGCTTTCTTT. The variable domain in full, completed from reference TRBV29-1 and TRBJ1-1, reads SAVISQKPSRDICQRGTSLTIQCQVDSQVTMMFWYRQQPGQSLTLIATANQGSEATYESGFVIDKFPISRPNLTFSTLTVSNMSPEDSSIYLCSAGTRTEAFFGQGTRLTVV.

The rearrangement links TRBV29-1 to TRBJ1-2, with unresolved D. Per germline, CDR1 SQVTM and CDR2 ANQGSEA. The CDR3 has 13 amino acids. Trimming cost V 0 bases and J 12 bases, with 17 bases left between them. The CDR3 here is CSVEDRRQDLHTF. CDR3 bases: TGCAGCGTTGAAGATAGGCGGCAGGATCTTCACACCTTC. Combining the CDR3 with reference TRBV29-1 and TRBJ1-2 gives the whole variable domain SAVISQKPSRDICQRGTSLTIQCQVDSQVTMMFWYRQQPGQSLTLIATANQGSEATYESGFVIDKFPISRPNLTFSTLTVSNMSPEDSSIYLCSVEDRRQDLHTFGSGTRLTVV.

V usage is TRBV7-9 and J usage is TRBJ2-7; 7 bases agree with TRBD1. Unmatched junction bases numbered 4, after V lost 8 bases and J lost 3 bases. Germline loops: CDR1 SEHNR, CDR2 FQNEAQ (reference sequence). The CDR3 sequence is 12 residues long. The CDR3 sequence: CASGQVDYEQYF. In DNA, the CDR3 is TGTGCCAGCGGACAGGTTGACTACGAGCAGTACTTC. The full variable domain, its missing parts supplied by reference TRBV7-9 and TRBJ2-7, is DTGVSQNPRHKITKRGQNVTFRCDPISEHNRLYWYRQTLGQGPEFLTYFQNEAQLEKSRLLSDRFSAERPKGSFSTLEIQRTEQGDSAMYLCASGQVDYEQYFGPGTRLTVT.

This clonotype appeared a single time. This chain joins TRBV20-1 and TRBJ2-5; the D call may be TRBD1 or TRBD2 (5 bases each). In germline, CDR1 is DFQATT, CDR2 SNEGSKA (reference sequence). This CDR3 is 13 amino acids long. Trimming pared 5 bases from V and 5 bases from J, leaving 15 bases between. The DNA for the CDR3 is TGCAGTGCTTCCGGGGCTGAGGGGGAGACCCAGTACTTC. It encodes CSASGAEGETQYF.

This clonotype came up once. This rearrangement joins TRBV30 to TRBJ1-1; 11 bases are shared with TRBD1. The CDR3 runs 13 residues. Trimming cost V 3 bases and J 4 bases; bases outside gene matches: 1. Looked up from germline, CDR1 is GTSNPN and CDR2 is SVGIG (reference sequence). The CDR3 spells CAWSGQGATEAFF. The CDR3 coding sequence is TGTGCCTGGAGCGGACAGGGGGCCACTGAAGCTTTCTTT.